This T cell receptor beta chain was documented in a study of shared clonotypes between healthy human individuals. Only in-frame clones appear in the TCRdb table, and some are missing; sequencing was by immunoSEQ multiplex PCR. This sample yields millions of clones, of which over 85% are seen a single time; 0.14% belongs to the top ten. CDR3 length: 17 residues. Germline V gene data show CDR1 as MDHEN and CDR2 as SYDVKM. The trim removed 6 bases at V and 0 bases at J, leaving 12 bases unmatched. Findings of the study overall: Naive CD4 clonotypes were shared across several donors at approximately 5.3%.

As for this clone: Its antigen is unidentified.

This chain links TRBV28 with TRBJ2-3, with 7 positions matching TRBD2. The specimen sequenced was naive CD4+ T cells sorted from blood. Subset defined: CD45RA+ positively selected. The source is a man between 18 and 29 years old in good health. CDR3 sequence (DNA): TGTGCCAGCAGCCCTCCCCCCGGCGGGGGTAGCACAGATACGCAGTATTTT. Protein product: CASSPPPGGGSTDTQYF.